Following are 25 T cell receptor beta chains from one sample sequenced in a study of cytomegalovirus exposure and HLA in healthy donors. In the PCR, 60 Vbeta and 13 Jbeta primers were used. Data came from immunoSEQ multiplex PCR; TCRdb stores just in-frame clones and leaves some out. The sample lists approximately 190,000 clones; 81% were seen once. The material sequenced was PBMCs. The receptors were sampled from a man aged 45 to 65 in good health and CMV-seronegative.

The chain combines TRBV7-3 with TRBJ2-1, with a possible D match to TRBD1 (6 bases). This CDR3 contains 15 residues. V was shortened by 4 bases and J by 5 bases, with 15 bases between the two germline ends. Germline CDR1 SGHTA, CDR2 FQGTGA. The CDR3: CASSSGALWNNEQFF. The CDR3 nucleotides are TGTGCCAGCAGCTCAGGGGCGCTGTGGAACAATGAGCAGTTCTTC.

V is TRBV30 and J is TRBJ1-2; 7 bases fit TRBD1. The CDR3 consists of 16 residues. V lost 3 bases to trimming and J lost 4 bases; unmatched junction nucleotides: 14. The germline V gene encodes CDR1 GTSNPN and CDR2 SVGIG (reference sequence). In nucleotides, the CDR3 is TGTGCCTGGAGGGGGGACAGTGAAATTTTAGCCTATGGCTACACCTTC. It is translated as CAWRGDSEILAYGYTF.

Notes on this clone: The sample contains more than one DNA sequence encoding this CDR3. The V call is TRBV7-2, the J call TRBJ2-3, with TRBD2 identical over 7 bases. The CDR3 covers 16 residues. Germline CDR1 is SGHTA and CDR2 is FQGNSA. J gave up 1 base and V 1 base, and 5 bases lay outside the gene matches. The CDR3 sequence: CASSLVGLAGTDTQYF. CDR3 coding DNA: TGTGCCAGCAGCTTAGTGGGGCTAGCGGGCACAGATACGCAGTATTTT.

V and J are TRBV29-1 and TRBJ1-1; no reliable D call. The CDR3 has 14 residues. The germline gives CDR1 SQVTM, CDR2 ANQGSEA. V lost 6 bases and J lost 0, with 14 bases in between. CDR3 coding DNA: TGCAGCGTGCTCGGACTGAACATGAACACTGAAGCTTTCTTT. Its translation: CSVLGLNMNTEAFF.

V and J are TRBV18 and TRBJ1-1; TRBD1 might be the D (5 bases). Germline V gene data show CDR1 as KGHSH and CDR2 as LQKENI. The CDR3 covers 13 residues. V dropped 2 bases and J dropped 6 bases, with 10 bases sitting between them. The CDR3 region is CASSPAREAEAFF. CDR3 nucleotides: TGTGCCAGCTCACCAGCCAGGGAGGCTGAAGCTTTCTTT.

This sequence joins TRBV2 and TRBJ1-1; weak D call: TRBD1 (6 bases). With 4 bases removed from V and 5 bases from J, the gap between germline ends came to 14 bases. Germline V gene lookup returns CDR1 SNHLY and CDR2 FYNNEI. The CDR3 is made up of 14 amino acids. This chain's CDR3 is CASSALDSVTEAFF. Written as DNA, the CDR3 is TGTGCCAGCAGTGCGCTGGACAGTGTAACTGAAGCTTTCTTT. Full variable domain (missing parts from reference TRBV2 and TRBJ1-1): EPEVTQTPSHQVTQMGQEVILRCVPISNHLYFYWYRQILGQKVEFLVSFYNNEISEKSEIFDDQFSVERPDGSNFTLKIRSTKLEDSAMYFCASSALDSVTEAFFGQGTRLTVV.

This chain connects TRBV5-1 to TRBJ2-1; D call uncertain. CDR1 and CDR2 from the germline V gene are SGHRS and YFSETQ. Trimming cost V 5 bases and J 1 base, with 10 bases left between them. The CDR3 is 14 residues long. The CDR3 spells CASSLTPSYNEQFF. Written as DNA, the CDR3 is TGCGCCAGCAGTTTGACACCGTCCTACAATGAGCAGTTCTTC.

The genes are TRBV25-1 and TRBJ1-4; TRBD1 might be the D (5 bases). The CDR3 is made up of 16 amino acids. Per the germline V gene, CDR1 is MGHDK and CDR2 is SYGVNS. V was trimmed by 2 bases and J by 1 base, leaving 11 bases between them. The CDR3 loop is CASSEEDGQTNEKLFF. The DNA for the CDR3 is TGTGCCAGCAGTGAAGAGGACGGACAAACTAATGAAAAACTGTTTTTT.

The J gene is TRBJ1-6, the V gene TRBV30; D might be TRBD1 (6 bases). The CDR3 runs 13 residues. V was shortened by 2 bases and J by 14 bases, with 16 bases between the two germline ends. Germline CDR1 is GTSNPN and CDR2 is SVGIG (reference sequence). The chain's CDR3 is CAWSLTGLTALHF. DNA for the CDR3: TGTGCCTGGAGTTTGACAGGCTTAACGGCCCTCCACTTT.

CDR3: CASSADMSYNEQFF. For the CDR3, the DNA is TGTGCCAGCAGCGCCGACATGTCCTACAATGAGCAGTTCTTC. V usage is TRBV11-2 and J usage is TRBJ2-1, with D unclear. This CDR3 comprises 14 residues. The germline V gene has CDR1 SGHAT and CDR2 FQNNGV. Between the trimmed V and J ends, which lost 5 bases and 1 base, there was a span of 9 bases.

This chain joins TRBV25-1 and TRBJ1-4; D possibly corresponds to TRBD1 (6 bases). Germline assignment: CDR1 MGHDK and CDR2 SYGVNS. Trimming took off 0 bases at V and 7 bases at J, with 18 bases between the two ends. The CDR3 length is 17 residues. Here the CDR3 DNA reads TGTGCCAGCAGTGAATATCCCCTCACAGGGCTGACTGAAAAACTGTTTTTT. This translates into CASSEYPLTGLTEKLFF.

This clone has a single count. CDR3 in DNA: TGTGCCAGCAGCGCCTACAGGGGGGCGAACACCGGGGAGCTGTTTTTT. It translates to CASSAYRGANTGELFF. The rearrangement joins TRBV13 to TRBJ2-2; the match to TRBD1 covers 8 bases. With V trimmed by 5 bases and J by 0 bases, 5 bases remained unmatched. The CDR3 totals 16 residues. From germline, CDR1 is PRHDT and CDR2 FYEKMQ (reference sequence).

The rearrangement joins TRBV4-3 to TRBJ2-2; 11 bases fit TRBD2. The CDR3 has 20 residues. V gave up 4 bases and J gave up 2 bases; unmatched junction bases: 15. Germline V gene sequence: CDR1 LGHNA, CDR2 YSLEER. CDR3 sequence (DNA): TGCGCCAGCAGCCCGACGCCCCCGCTAGCGGGGGGCCTCAACACCGGGGAGCTGTTTTTT. Its translation is CASSPTPPLAGGLNTGELFF.

This clone was observed a few times. The chain links TRBV29-1 to TRBJ1-5, with 9 bases identical to TRBD1. The CDR3 covers 14 residues. V lost 6 bases and J lost 4; bases outside the gene matches: 7. CDR1 is SQVTM and CDR2 is ANQGSEA in the germline V gene. The DNA of the CDR3 is TGCAGCGTGACAACAGGGGGCCAAAATCAGCCCCAGCATTTT. Protein product: CSVTTGGQNQPQHF.

Sample share makes this clone medium-sized. This rearrangement joins TRBV2 to TRBJ2-7, with 12 bases fitting TRBD2. After removal of 1 base from V and 5 bases from J, the junction contained 3 bases not matched to a gene. Per the germline V gene, CDR1 is SNHLY and CDR2 is FYNNEI. The length of the CDR3 is 15 residues. The CDR3 DNA is TGTGCCAGCAGTGAAGGACTAGCGGGGGATGACGAGCAGTACTTC. Its protein product is CASSEGLAGDDEQYF. The complete variable domain, with remaining parts taken from reference TRBV2 and TRBJ2-7, reads EPEVTQTPSHQVTQMGQEVILRCVPISNHLYFYWYRQILGQKVEFLVSFYNNEISEKSEIFDDQFSVERPDGSNFTLKIRSTKLEDSAMYFCASSEGLAGDDEQYFGPGTRLTVT.

The V gene is TRBV5-1, the J gene TRBJ1-1, with 7 nucleotides matching TRBD1. There are 14 residues in the CDR3. The germline gives CDR1 SGHRS, CDR2 YFSETQ. The ends lost 2 bases at V and 1 base at J; junction bases unmatched: 2. The CDR3, as DNA: TGCGCCAGCAGCTTCACAGGGGAGAACACTGAAGCTTTCTTT. Amino acids: CASSFTGENTEAFF. Variable domain in full (rest from reference TRBV5-1 and TRBJ1-1): KAGVTQTPRYLIKTRGQQVTLSCSPISGHRSVSWYQQTPGQGLQFLFEYFSETQRNKGNFPGRFSGRQFSNSRSEMNVSTLELGDSALYLCASSFTGENTEAFFGQGTRLTVV.

This sequence joins TRBV5-1 and TRBJ2-2, with D uncertain. Germline values: CDR1 SGHRS, CDR2 YFSETQ. Trimming removed 5 bases at V and 0 bases at J, with 8 bases between. This CDR3 contains 14 residues. The CDR3 DNA reads TGCGCCAGCAGGAGGCAGTCGAACACCGGGGAGCTGTTTTTT. It encodes CASRRQSNTGELFF.

As regards this clone: One end of the junction fails to match germline, which may point to a read error. Other DNA variants within this sample encode the same CDR3. The rearrangement joins TRBV7-9 to TRBJ2-7, with a weak D call TRBD2 (6 bases). The CDR3 length is 12 residues. Germline V CDR1 and CDR2: SEHNR, FQNEAQ (reference sequence). The CDR3 is CASGGTADEQYF. In DNA, the CDR3 is TGTGCCAGCGGAGGGACCGCAGACGAGCAATACTTC.

This chain's CDR3 is CASSQGDPPLWTEAFF. In DNA, the CDR3 is TGTGCCAGCAGCCAGGGGGACCCCCCTCTATGGACTGAAGCTTTCTTT. The chain recombines TRBV7-8 with TRBJ1-1; 7 nucleotides agree with TRBD1. Germline V gives CDR1 SGHVS, CDR2 FQNEAQ. This CDR3 contains 16 residues. V was clipped by 5 bases and J by 5 bases; unmatched bases: 14.

The chain carries TRBV7-2 and TRBJ2-7; D gene uncertain. V was clipped by 1 base and J by 0 bases, with 13 bases between them. The CDR3 is 16 residues long. Germline CDR1 and CDR2: SGHTA and FQGNSA. CDR3 nucleotides: TGTGCCAGCAGCTTAGGGTCAGCGCTCTCCTCCTACGAGCAGTACTTC. Amino acid sequence: CASSLGSALSSYEQYF.

This rearrangement joins TRBV5-4 to TRBJ1-1, with 9 bases identical to TRBD1. V shed 5 bases and J 6 bases; nucleotides not matched to a gene: 5. Per germline, CDR1 SGHNT and CDR2 YYREEE (reference sequence). The CDR3 extends over 13 amino acids. The CDR3 reads CASSPGQGPEAFF. The CDR3 DNA sequence: TGTGCCAGCAGTCCCGGACAGGGGCCTGAAGCTTTCTTT.

CDR3 DNA: TGTGCCAGCAGCCCCCAGGGATTGTTCTCTGGGGCCAACGTCCTGACTTTC. Translation gives CASSPQGLFSGANVLTF. The gene calls are TRBV7-2 and TRBJ2-6; TRBD1 is a possible D gene (5 bases). V was shortened by 5 bases and J by 0 bases, with 14 bases between the two germline ends. The CDR3 is 17 amino acids. Germline V gene lookup returns CDR1 SGHTA and CDR2 FQGNSA.

This chain connects TRBV18 to TRBJ2-2, with TRBD1 identical over 7 bases. The V segment lost 0 bases and the J segment 6 bases; nucleotides outside the gene matches: 7. The CDR3 loop spans 16 amino acids. Looked up from germline, CDR1 is KGHSH and CDR2 is LQKENI. The CDR3: CASSPPAGGSAGELFF. In nucleotides, the CDR3 is TGTGCCAGCTCACCACCGGCAGGGGGTTCGGCCGGGGAGCTGTTTTTT. Using reference TRBV18 and TRBJ2-2 for the parts outside the CDR3, the full variable domain is NAGVMQNPRHLVRRRGQEARLRCSPMKGHSHVYWYRQLPEEGLKFMVYLQKENIIDESGMPKERFSAEFPKEGPSILRIQQVVRGDSAAYFCASSPPAGGSAGELFFGEGSRLTVL.

This clone was seen a handful of times. The chain employs TRBV6-5 and TRBJ1-6, with TRBD1 as a possible D gene (6 bases). CDR3 length equals 14 residues. V lost 4 bases to trimming and J lost 8 bases, with 12 bases between them. CDR1 is MNHEY and CDR2 is SVGAGI in the germline V gene. CDR3 region: CASSFRGRDSPLHF. CDR3 DNA: TGTGCCAGCAGTTTCAGGGGTAGAGATTCACCCCTCCACTTT.

The chain combines TRBV7-2 with TRBJ2-1; D gene uncertain. This CDR3 has 14 amino acids. V lost 1 base and J 10 bases, leaving 14 bases between the germline ends. In germline, CDR1 is SGHTA, CDR2 FQGNSA. DNA of the CDR3: TGTGCCAGCAGCTTAGGGCTAGATCCATTCGAGCAGTTCTTC. This codes for CASSLGLDPFEQFF.